Shown below are 22 T cell receptor beta chains from a single sample sequenced in a study of shared clonotypes between healthy human individuals. Method: immunoSEQ multiplex PCR; TCRdb's copy keeps in-frame clones and lacks some. Among about 100,000 clones listed, around half were seen once. Sample: PBMCs. Every receptor here comes from a woman between 35 and 50 years old in good health. Some clones in this sample may be carry-over from other donors' samples.

V gene TRBV28 combines with J gene TRBJ2-7, with 8 positions matching TRBD1. The ends lost 6 bases at V and 3 bases at J; junction bases unmatched: 4. Germline V gene lookup returns CDR1 MDHEN and CDR2 SYDVKM. The CDR3 runs to 13 residues. As DNA, the CDR3 is TGTGCCAGCAGCCCGGACAGGGACTACGAGCAGTACTTC. Its protein is CASSPDRDYEQYF. The variable domain in full, with the rest retrieved from reference TRBV28 and TRBJ2-7, is DVKVTQSSRYLVKRTGEKVFLECVQDMDHENMFWYRQDPGLGLRLIYFSYDVKMKEKGDIPEGYSVSREKKERFSLILESASTNQTSMYLCASSPDRDYEQYFGPGTRLTVT.

Concerning this clone itself: This probably arose from a read error, given a far larger clone one base away. This chain uses TRBV15 with TRBJ2-3, with TRBD2 matching over 7 bases. CDR1 is LNHNV and CDR2 is YYDKDF in the germline V gene (reference sequence). This CDR3 spans 17 amino acids. The CDR3 spells CATSSGFSSGGPDTPYF. The CDR3 nucleotides are TGTGCCACCAGCAGTGGGTTTAGTTCGGGAGGACCGGATACGCCGTATTTT.

This clone was observed many times. This chain links TRBV30 with TRBJ1-6; TRBD1 might be the D (5 bases). The CDR3 runs 15 residues. V was cut by 6 bases and J by 9 bases, with 21 bases left in between. Looked up from germline, CDR1 is GTSNPN and CDR2 is SVGIG (reference sequence). CDR3: CACLPGRGDSSPLHF. In DNA form, the CDR3 reads TGTGCCTGTCTCCCCGGGCGGGGGGACTCTTCACCCCTCCACTTT. Together with reference TRBV30 and TRBJ1-6, the CDR3 gives the full variable domain: SQTIHQWPATLVQPVGSPLSLECTVEGTSNPNLYWYRQAAGRGLQLLFYSVGIGQISSEVPQNLSASRPQDRQFILSSKKLLLSDSGFYLCACLPGRGDSSPLHFGNGTRLTVT.

The chain links TRBV18 to TRBJ2-7; D is perhaps TRBD2 (5 bases). V was shortened by 0 bases and J by 2 bases, with 11 bases between the two germline ends. The CDR3 extends over 15 amino acids. Germline V gives CDR1 KGHSH, CDR2 LQKENI. The DNA of the CDR3 is TGTGCCAGCTCACCACCTGGGGAGTTCCCCTACGAGCAGTACTTC. Translation: CASSPPGEFPYEQYF.

The table lists this clone with many counts. V is TRBV11-3 and J is TRBJ2-7, with D hard to call. V lost 5 bases and J 5 bases, leaving 13 bases between the germline ends. Germline CDR1 and CDR2: SGHNT and YENEEA. This CDR3 has 13 residues. The CDR3 loop reads CASSHLLGNEQYF. For the CDR3, the DNA is TGTGCCAGCAGCCATCTCCTAGGGAACGAGCAGTACTTC.

The chain uses TRBV5-1 and TRBJ2-7; D is unresolved. The CDR3 loop spans 15 amino acids. V shed 4 bases and J shed 4 bases, with 18 bases lying between them. The germline gives CDR1 SGHRS, CDR2 YFSETQ. The CDR3 protein is CASSPDLGRRYEQYF. The CDR3 nucleotides read TGCGCCAGCAGCCCGGACCTAGGAAGAAGGTACGAGCAGTACTTC.

This chain connects TRBV19 to TRBJ2-7; maybe TRBD2 (5 bases). The CDR3 has 12 amino acids. The ends were cut back, 7 bases at V and 7 bases at J, with 14 bases in the middle. CDR1 is LNHDA, CDR2 SQIVND, per germline (reference sequence). CDR3 protein: CASTAASGEQYF. CDR3 bases: TGTGCCAGTACGGCAGCCTCGGGGGAGCAGTACTTC.

The chain carries TRBV29-1 and TRBJ2-7, with D possibly called TRBD1 or TRBD2 (6 bases each). V lost 6 bases to trimming and J lost 1 base, with 13 bases between them. Germline lookup yields CDR1 SQVTM and CDR2 ANQGSEA. The CDR3 is 13 amino acids. The DNA for the CDR3 is TGCAGCGTGGCCCTAGGGGGGTCCTACGAGCAGTACTTC. Translation gives CSVALGGSYEQYF.

The chain uses TRBV27 and TRBJ1-1; no firm D call. The CDR3 runs to 14 residues. Trimming cost V 1 base and J 1 base, with 7 bases left between them. Looked up from germline, CDR1 is MNHEY and CDR2 is SMNVEV (reference sequence). The CDR3 loop is CASSLLLSNTEAFF. The CDR3 DNA sequence: TGTGCCAGCAGTTTATTGTTATCGAACACTGAAGCTTTCTTT.

V and J are TRBV6-1 and TRBJ1-5; 10 bases line up with TRBD1. Germline V gene data show CDR1 as MNHNS and CDR2 as SASEGT. J was trimmed by 3 bases and V by 8 bases; bases with no gene match: 7. The CDR3 length is 15 residues. The DNA of the CDR3 is TGTGCCAGCGCCACCGGGACAGGGGCCAATCAGCCCCAGCATTTT. This encodes CASATGTGANQPQHF.

This clone was seen ten or more times. Other DNA sequences in this specimen translate into the identical CDR3. The J gene is TRBJ2-3, the V gene TRBV11-3; no reliable D call. V was shortened by 4 bases and J by 4 bases, with 9 bases between the two germline ends. Germline V gives CDR1 SGHNT, CDR2 YENEEA. The CDR3 sequence is 13 residues long. CDR3 bases: TGTGCCAGCAGCTCCGTGGGGTCAGATACGCAGTATTTT. It codes for CASSSVGSDTQYF.

This clone was counted only a few times. The chain couples TRBV6-5 to TRBJ1-6; D ambiguous. From germline, CDR1 is MNHEY and CDR2 SVGAGI. Trimming left V 2 bases short and J 7 bases short, with 12 bases between. This CDR3 is built from 15 residues. The CDR3 nucleotides read TGTGCCAGCAGTTACGCCGGGCAGGCAAATTCACCCCTCCACTTT. Protein sequence: CASSYAGQANSPLHF.

This clone was seen a handful of times. The gene calls are TRBV25-1 and TRBJ2-7, with a weak D call TRBD2 (5 bases). Trimming removed 6 bases at V and 0 bases at J, with 12 bases between. Germline CDR1 MGHDK, CDR2 SYGVNS. The CDR3 loop spans 14 amino acids. The CDR3: CASSPRGFSYEQYF. CDR3 nucleotide sequence: TGTGCCAGCAGCCCCCGGGGATTCTCCTACGAGCAGTACTTC.

CDR3 sequence (DNA): TGCAGCGTTGCCTCAATGGGAGGAGGGGCCCCCGAGCAGTACTTC. This codes for CSVASMGGGAPEQYF. The chain combines TRBV29-1 with TRBJ2-5; tentative D call: TRBD2 (6 bases). The end of the DNA is better explained by TRBJ2-7, so the J call may be wrong. CDR1 SQVTM and CDR2 ANQGSEA come from the germline V gene. CDR3 length: 15 amino acids.

About this clone itself: A much larger clone sits a single nucleotide away, making a read error possible. The sample contains more than one DNA sequence encoding this CDR3. V is TRBV30 and J is TRBJ2-6, with D unclear. Germline CDR1 is GTSNPN and CDR2 is SVGIG (reference sequence). Between the trimmed V and J ends, which lost 5 bases and 3 bases, there was a span of 11 bases. CDR3 length: 14 residues. CDR3 residues: CAWSTAFGANVLTF. The CDR3 nucleotides are TGTGCCTGGTCAACGGCGTTTGGGGCCAACGTCCTGACTTTC.

This clone was observed at least ten times. The rearrangement uses TRBV12-5 and TRBJ2-6, with 7 nucleotides matching TRBD1. The CDR3 sequence is 16 residues long. CDR1 is LGHNT, CDR2 FRNRAP, per germline. The V segment lost 1 base and the J segment 2 bases; nucleotides outside the gene matches: 2. The CDR3 spells CASGLEGGPGANVLTF. Here the CDR3 DNA reads TGTGCTAGTGGTTTGGAAGGGGGCCCTGGGGCCAACGTCCTGACTTTC. The complete variable domain, with remaining parts taken from reference TRBV12-5 and TRBJ2-6, reads DARVTQTPRHKVTEMGQEVTMRCQPILGHNTVFWYRQTMMQGLELLAYFRNRAPLDDSGMPKDRFSAEMPDATLATLKIQPSEPRDSAVYFCASGLEGGPGANVLTFGAGSRLTVL.

This clone was recorded many times. V usage is TRBV7-3 and J usage is TRBJ1-1; maybe TRBD1 (5 bases). In germline, CDR1 is SGHTA, CDR2 FQGTGA. This CDR3 has 15 residues. V shed 6 bases and J shed 1 base, with 15 bases lying between them. The CDR3 region has the DNA TGTGCCAGCAGGCCGGGACTCGCGAGGAACACTGAAGCTTTCTTT. Protein: CASRPGLARNTEAFF. Variable domain in full (rest from reference TRBV7-3 and TRBJ1-1): GAGVSQTPSNKVTEKGKYVELRCDPISGHTALYWYRQSLGQGPEFLIYFQGTGAADDSGLPNDRFFAVRPEGSVSTLKIQRTERGDSAVYLCASRPGLARNTEAFFGQGTRLTVV.

This clone was counted ten times or more. This chain connects TRBV5-4 to TRBJ2-1; TRBD1 matches 11 bases. Germline V lookup: CDR1 SGHNT, CDR2 YYREEE (reference sequence). The CDR3 totals 15 residues. The trim removed 4 bases at V and 3 bases at J, leaving 3 bases unmatched. DNA for the CDR3: TGTGCCAGCAGCGAGGGGACAGGGGGCTACAATGAGCAGTTCTTC. This sequence encodes CASSEGTGGYNEQFF. Full variable domain (missing parts from reference TRBV5-4 and TRBJ2-1): ETGVTQSPTHLIKTRGQQVTLRCSSQSGHNTVSWYQQALGQGPQFIFQYYREEENGRGNFPPRFSGLQFPNYSSELNVNALELDDSALYLCASSEGTGGYNEQFFGPGTRLTVL.

This chain uses TRBV5-1 with TRBJ2-1, with D unclear. Germline V gene sequence: CDR1 SGHRS, CDR2 YFSETQ. Deletions cut 0 bases from V and 2 bases from J, with 3 bases between. This CDR3 has 13 residues. CDR3 in DNA: TGCGCCAGCAGCTTGGACGCCTACAATGAGCAGTTCTTC. Its translation: CASSLDAYNEQFF.

This clone was counted only a few times. The rearrangement joins TRBV10-3 to TRBJ2-3, with D perhaps given as TRBD1 or TRBD2 (6 bases each). The CDR3 covers 14 residues. V was shortened by 11 bases and J by 0 bases, with 15 bases between the two germline ends. Germline lookup yields CDR1 ENHRY and CDR2 SYGVKD. CDR3 loop: CAAGGRRSTDTQYF. The DNA for the CDR3 is TGTGCCGCCGGGGGCAGACGAAGCACAGATACGCAGTATTTT.

This clone was recorded a few times. A junction boundary mismatches the germline segment, possibly from a read error. V and J are TRBV7-9 and TRBJ1-4, with 10 bases aligning to TRBD1. The CDR3 loop spans 16 amino acids. Germline V gene lookup returns CDR1 SEHNR and CDR2 FQNEAQ (reference sequence). CDR3 sequence (DNA): TGCGCCAGCAGCCAAGATCTTGGGACAGGGGCCGAAAAACTGTTTTTT. Translating it yields CASSQDLGTGAEKLFF.

As concerns this clone: The junction shows a germline mismatch at one end, possibly a read error. The chain joins TRBV7-7 to TRBJ2-7; no reliable D call. The germline V gene encodes CDR1 SSHAT and CDR2 FNYEAQ (reference sequence). This CDR3 has 13 amino acids. The CDR3 region is CASSRTDGSEQYF. Here the CDR3 DNA reads TGTGCTAGCAGCCGAACGGACGGGTCCGAGCAGTACTTC.